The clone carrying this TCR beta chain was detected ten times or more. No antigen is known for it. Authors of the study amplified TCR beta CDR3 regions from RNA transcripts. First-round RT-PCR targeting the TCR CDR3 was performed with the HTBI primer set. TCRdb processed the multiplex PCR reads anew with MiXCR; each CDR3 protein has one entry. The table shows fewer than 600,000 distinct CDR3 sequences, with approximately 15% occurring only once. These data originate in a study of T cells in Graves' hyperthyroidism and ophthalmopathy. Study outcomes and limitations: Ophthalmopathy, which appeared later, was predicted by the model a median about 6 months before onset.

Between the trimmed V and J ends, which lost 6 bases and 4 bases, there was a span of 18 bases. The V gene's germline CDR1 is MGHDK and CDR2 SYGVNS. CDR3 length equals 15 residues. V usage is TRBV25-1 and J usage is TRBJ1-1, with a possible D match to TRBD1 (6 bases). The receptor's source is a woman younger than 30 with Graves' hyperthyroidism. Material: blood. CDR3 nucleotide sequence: TGTGCCAGCAGCCCTCCCCCAGCAGGGGTCACTGAAGCTTTCTTT. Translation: CASSPPPAGVTEAFF. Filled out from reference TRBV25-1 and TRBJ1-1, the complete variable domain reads EADIYQTPRYLVIGTGKKITLECSQTMGHDKMYWYQQDPGMELHLIHYSYGVNSTEKGDLSSESTVSRIRTEHFPLTLESARPSHTSQYLCASSPPPAGVTEAFFGQGTRLTVV.